The present T cell receptor (beta chain) was sequenced within a study of blood T cell repertoires in COVID-19. In terms of age and location, participants ranged from roughly 18 to 95 years and lived in under 30 US areas. The CDR3 extends over 15 amino acids. J gave up 1 base and V 6 bases, and 9 bases lay outside the gene matches. In germline, CDR1 is MDHEN, CDR2 SYDVKM. Using immunoSEQ multiplex PCR, the repertoire was profiled, and TCRdb retains in-frame clones only, with some absent. The table lists about 240,000 clones, roughly 85% of them singletons. This clonotype originated in a woman in her thirties or forties who had been exposed to COVID-19. The chain recombines TRBV28 with TRBJ2-7; 7 bases fit TRBD2. The material sequenced was PBMCs or T cells enriched from blood (not recorded which). Written as DNA, the CDR3 is TGTGCCAGCAGAACCTCGGGGGGTAGATCCTACGAGCAGTACTTC. It codes for CASRTSGGRSYEQYF.